These T cell receptor beta chains were read from a single sample in a study of Ad26.COV2.S vaccination and SARS-CoV-2 variants. The protocol was immunoSEQ multiplex PCR, while the TCRdb copy is restricted to in-frame clones and leaves out a portion. The repertoire holds 430,000 or so clones, about nine tenths seen once, with more than 10% in the top ten. Sequences were derived from peripheral blood, sampled in a trial of Ad26.COV2.S vaccine versus placebo. These receptors all come from a person between 18 and 65 years old who received the Ad26.COV2.S COVID-19 vaccine or a placebo. CDR3s include the opening cysteine and the closing phenylalanine or tryptophan. The order of the fields is clone size, CDR3 length, J gene, V gene, D gene, CDR3 protein, CDR3 DNA. The D gene is left open where the match is weak. Expanded clones get a size class; other rows say once, few or many, or leave the size out.

clone_size: .
cdr3_length: 12
j_call: TRBJ2-1
v_call: TRBV6-2/TRBV6-3
d_call: .
cdr3_aa: CASSYSGFEQFF
cdr3_nt: TGTGCCAGCAGTTATTCGGGCTTTGAGCAGTTCTTC

clone_size: few
cdr3_length: 14
j_call: TRBJ1-5
v_call: TRBV13
d_call: .
cdr3_aa: CASSLGQSNQPQHF
cdr3_nt: TGTGCCAGCAGCTTAGGGCAGAGCAATCAGCCCCAGCATTTT

clone_size: .
cdr3_length: 11
j_call: TRBJ1-2
v_call: TRBV30
d_call: .
cdr3_aa: CAWSNGAGYTF
cdr3_nt: TGTGCCTGGAGCAACGGGGCCGGCTACACCTTC

clone_size: .
cdr3_length: 16
j_call: TRBJ2-3
v_call: TRBV7-2
d_call: TRBD1
cdr3_aa: CASSPEQGSPTDTQYF
cdr3_nt: TGTGCCAGCAGCCCGGAACAGGGGAGTCCCACAGATACGCAGTATTTT

clone_size: .
cdr3_length: 14
j_call: TRBJ2-7
v_call: TRBV30
d_call: TRBD1
cdr3_aa: CACPRGTGSYEQYF
cdr3_nt: TGTGCCTGTCCTCGGGGGACAGGGTCCTACGAGCAGTACTTC

clone_size: .
cdr3_length: 15
j_call: TRBJ2-5
v_call: TRBV6-2/TRBV6-3
d_call: .
cdr3_aa: CASSPGHSLEETQYF
cdr3_nt: TGTGCCAGCAGTCCGGGACATTCTTTGGAAGAGACCCAGTACTTC

clone_size: .
cdr3_length: 16
j_call: TRBJ2-5
v_call: TRBV24-1
d_call: .
cdr3_aa: CATSDPRLGKLETQYF
cdr3_nt: TGTGCCACCAGTGACCCCCGCCTCGGGAAACTCGAGACCCAGTACTTC

clone_size: .
cdr3_length: 17
j_call: TRBJ2-1
v_call: TRBV3-1/TRBV3-2
d_call: TRBD2
cdr3_aa: CASSQDVGLAGHNEQFF
cdr3_nt: TGTGCCAGCAGCCAAGATGTGGGGCTAGCGGGACACAATGAGCAGTTCTTC

clone_size: few
cdr3_length: 16
j_call: TRBJ1-2
v_call: TRBV5-4
d_call: .
cdr3_aa: CASSTVGALHVVGYTF
cdr3_nt: TGTGCCAGCAGCACGGTCGGGGCCCTCCACGTTGTAGGCTACACCTTC

clone_size: .
cdr3_length: 14
j_call: TRBJ2-7
v_call: TRBV6-6
d_call: .
cdr3_aa: CASSYVGNEHEQYF
cdr3_nt: TGTGCCAGCAGTTACGTGGGCAACGAGCACGAGCAGTACTTC

clone_size: .
cdr3_length: 16
j_call: TRBJ2-2
v_call: TRBV18
d_call: .
cdr3_aa: CASSPPLGPNTGELFF
cdr3_nt: TGTGCCAGCTCACCACCGCTGGGGCCGAACACCGGGGAGCTGTTTTTT

clone_size: .
cdr3_length: 12
j_call: TRBJ2-7
v_call: TRBV4-2
d_call: .
cdr3_aa: CASSQWDSEQYF
cdr3_nt: TGTGCCAGCAGCCAATGGGACTCGGAGCAGTACTTC

clone_size: .
cdr3_length: 15
j_call: TRBJ2-2
v_call: TRBV30
d_call: .
cdr3_aa: CAWRTGGLNTGELFF
cdr3_nt: TGTGCCTGGAGGACCGGGGGTTTGAACACCGGGGAGCTGTTTTTT

clone_size: .
cdr3_length: 16
j_call: TRBJ2-1
v_call: TRBV5-1
d_call: .
cdr3_aa: CASSLAPGSSYNEQFF
cdr3_nt: TGCGCCAGCAGCTTGGCTCCGGGGAGCTCCTACAATGAGCAGTTCTTC

clone_size: once
cdr3_length: 18
j_call: TRBJ2-4
v_call: TRBV7-2
d_call: .
cdr3_aa: CASSPLPGGDLAKNIQYF
cdr3_nt: TGTGCCAGCAGCCCCCTACCCGGAGGAGATCTAGCCAAAAACATTCAGTACTTC

clone_size: .
cdr3_length: 12
j_call: TRBJ2-7
v_call: TRBV29-1
d_call: .
cdr3_aa: CSVNGGDYEQYF
cdr3_nt: TGCAGCGTTAACGGGGGCGACTACGAGCAGTACTTC

clone_size: .
cdr3_length: 14
j_call: TRBJ2-7
v_call: TRBV29-1
d_call: TRBD1
cdr3_aa: CSVDRGQGAPGQYF
cdr3_nt: TGCAGCGTTGACCGGGGACAGGGGGCGCCGGGGCAGTACTTC

clone_size: .
cdr3_length: 16
j_call: TRBJ2-2
v_call: TRBV5-6
d_call: TRBD2
cdr3_aa: CASSLLGSGYTGELFF
cdr3_nt: TGTGCCAGCAGCTTGCTGGGTAGCGGGTACACCGGGGAGCTGTTTTTT

clone_size: .
cdr3_length: 17
j_call: TRBJ2-6
v_call: TRBV11-2
d_call: .
cdr3_aa: CASSLQTGVRGANVLTF
cdr3_nt: TGTGCCAGCAGCCTACAGACGGGGGTTCGTGGGGCCAACGTCCTGACTTTC

clone_size: .
cdr3_length: 14
j_call: TRBJ1-1
v_call: TRBV5-1
d_call: .
cdr3_aa: CASSLPALNTEAFF
cdr3_nt: TGCGCCAGCAGCTTGCCAGCCCTGAACACTGAAGCTTTCTTT

clone_size: .
cdr3_length: 14
j_call: TRBJ1-2
v_call: TRBV11-2
d_call: .
cdr3_aa: CASSPRTELNGYTF
cdr3_nt: TGTGCCAGCAGCCCCCGGACTGAACTTAATGGCTACACCTTC

clone_size: .
cdr3_length: 16
j_call: TRBJ2-3
v_call: TRBV11-2
d_call: TRBD1
cdr3_aa: CASSIQGIHSTDTQYF
cdr3_nt: TGTGCCAGCAGCATACAGGGGATCCATAGCACAGATACGCAGTATTTT

clone_size: .
cdr3_length: 13
j_call: TRBJ1-1
v_call: TRBV30
d_call: .
cdr3_aa: CAWITGRFAEAFF
cdr3_nt: TGTGCCTGGATCACGGGGAGGTTCGCTGAAGCTTTCTTT

clone_size: .
cdr3_length: 16
j_call: TRBJ1-4
v_call: TRBV15
d_call: .
cdr3_aa: CATSRESGRVGEKLFF
cdr3_nt: TGTGCCACCAGCAGAGAATCCGGCAGGGTCGGTGAAAAACTGTTTTTT

clone_size: .
cdr3_length: 12
j_call: TRBJ1-2
v_call: TRBV7-9
d_call: .
cdr3_aa: CASSLGRYGYTF
cdr3_nt: TGTGCCAGCAGCCTTGGACGGTATGGCTACACCTTC

clone_size: .
cdr3_length: 15
j_call: TRBJ2-1
v_call: TRBV5-1
d_call: .
cdr3_aa: CASSLFPTVDNEQFF
cdr3_nt: TGCGCCAGCAGCTTGTTTCCGACAGTTGACAATGAGCAGTTCTTC

clone_size: .
cdr3_length: 17
j_call: TRBJ2-7
v_call: TRBV3-1/TRBV3-2
d_call: TRBD2
cdr3_aa: CASSQVAPSGSSYEQYF
cdr3_nt: TGTGCCAGCAGCCAAGTGGCTCCTAGCGGGTCGTCCTACGAGCAGTACTTC

clone_size: .
cdr3_length: 16
j_call: TRBJ2-5
v_call: TRBV9
d_call: TRBD1
cdr3_aa: CASSGVGDNRQGTQYF
cdr3_nt: TGTGCCAGCAGCGGAGTGGGGGACAACCGACAGGGGACCCAGTACTTC

clone_size: .
cdr3_length: 14
j_call: TRBJ2-5
v_call: TRBV6-2/TRBV6-3
d_call: .
cdr3_aa: CASSYRLASETQYF
cdr3_nt: TGTGCCAGCAGTTACAGGCTAGCTAGCGAGACCCAGTACTTC

clone_size: .
cdr3_length: 14
j_call: TRBJ2-7
v_call: TRBV11-3
d_call: .
cdr3_aa: CASSLGRGSYEQYF
cdr3_nt: TGTGCCAGCAGCTTAGGCAGGGGCTCCTACGAGCAGTACTTC

clone_size: once
cdr3_length: 13
j_call: TRBJ1-6
v_call: TRBV11-3
d_call: .
cdr3_aa: CASSFDANSPLHF
cdr3_nt: TGTGCCAGCAGCTTCGACGCGAATTCACCCCTCCACTTT

clone_size: .
cdr3_length: 15
j_call: TRBJ2-5
v_call: TRBV3-1/TRBV3-2
d_call: .
cdr3_aa: CASSHVPRGQETQYF
cdr3_nt: TGTGCCAGCAGCCACGTCCCCCGGGGCCAAGAGACCCAGTACTTC

clone_size: once
cdr3_length: 17
j_call: TRBJ2-1
v_call: TRBV7-8
d_call: .
cdr3_aa: CASSFRPRPVSYNEQFF
cdr3_nt: TGTGCCAGCAGCTTCCGTCCCCGGCCCGTCTCCTACAATGAGCAGTTCTTC

clone_size: once
cdr3_length: 17
j_call: TRBJ2-7
v_call: TRBV4-2
d_call: .
cdr3_aa: CASSQDGDGTPSYEQYF
cdr3_nt: TGTGCCAGCAGCCAAGATGGGGACGGGACGCCCTCCTACGAGCAGTACTTC

clone_size: .
cdr3_length: 15
j_call: TRBJ2-2
v_call: TRBV19
d_call: TRBD2
cdr3_aa: CASSRTSANTGELFF
cdr3_nt: TGTGCCAGTAGTAGGACTAGCGCGAACACCGGGGAGCTGTTTTTT

clone_size: .
cdr3_length: 15
j_call: TRBJ2-5
v_call: TRBV2
d_call: .
cdr3_aa: CASSPVIDSQETQYF
cdr3_nt: TGTGCCAGCAGCCCAGTCATTGACAGCCAAGAGACCCAGTACTTC

clone_size: .
cdr3_length: 13
j_call: TRBJ2-7
v_call: TRBV6-6
d_call: .
cdr3_aa: CASSYSPISEQYF
cdr3_nt: TGTGCCAGCAGTTACTCGCCAATCTCGGAGCAGTACTTC

clone_size: .
cdr3_length: 16
j_call: TRBJ2-1
v_call: TRBV7-9
d_call: .
cdr3_aa: CASRLTGSGSYNEQFF
cdr3_nt: TGTGCCAGCAGGTTAACAGGGTCCGGGTCCTACAATGAGCAGTTCTTC

clone_size: .
cdr3_length: 14
j_call: TRBJ2-5
v_call: TRBV7-9
d_call: .
cdr3_aa: CASSLQGQRVTQYF
cdr3_nt: TGTGCCAGCAGCCTACAGGGACAAAGAGTGACCCAGTACTTC

clone_size: .
cdr3_length: 16
j_call: TRBJ2-4
v_call: TRBV6-2/TRBV6-3
d_call: .
cdr3_aa: CASSSGQLVTKNIQYF
cdr3_nt: TGTGCCAGCAGTTCAGGACAGTTAGTAACCAAAAACATTCAGTACTTC

clone_size: .
cdr3_length: 12
j_call: TRBJ1-3
v_call: TRBV7-2
d_call: .
cdr3_aa: CASSLRGATIYF
cdr3_nt: TGTGCCAGCAGCCTCCGGGGGGCCACCATATATTTT

clone_size: .
cdr3_length: 13
j_call: TRBJ2-7
v_call: TRBV24-1
d_call: .
cdr3_aa: CATSDLASHEQYF
cdr3_nt: TGTGCCACCAGTGATTTGGCTAGCCACGAGCAGTACTTC

clone_size: .
cdr3_length: 15
j_call: TRBJ2-7
v_call: TRBV28
d_call: TRBD2
cdr3_aa: CASSLEREGPREQYF
cdr3_nt: TGTGCCAGCAGTTTAGAGCGGGAGGGCCCCCGCGAGCAGTACTTC

clone_size: .
cdr3_length: 15
j_call: TRBJ2-1
v_call: TRBV7-9
d_call: TRBD1
cdr3_aa: CASSIDRGLRDEQFF
cdr3_nt: TGTGCCAGCAGTATAGACAGGGGATTACGTGATGAGCAGTTCTTC

clone_size: .
cdr3_length: 13
j_call: TRBJ1-1
v_call: TRBV7-9
d_call: .
cdr3_aa: CASSLDSYTEAFF
cdr3_nt: TGTGCCAGCAGCTTAGACAGCTACACTGAAGCTTTCTTT